The next 12 T cell receptor beta chains were all read from a single sample in a study of OX40 agonist ivuxolimab in advanced cancers. The data were produced by immunoSEQ multiplex PCR, yet TCRdb's version contains in-frame clones alone and is incomplete. Of 35,000 to 45,000 clones in the sample, about 74% were seen once. The specimen comprised CD4+ or CD8+ T cells sorted from blood, sampled in a trial of the OX40 agonist ivuxolimab. The source of these receptors is an adult with an advanced solid tumor such as melanoma, head and neck, liver or kidney cancer.

The rearrangement links TRBV11-2 to TRBJ2-7; 8 bases are a match to TRBD1. The CDR3 has 14 residues. The ends lost 5 bases at V and 2 bases at J; junction bases unmatched: 5. Germline CDR1 reads SGHAT; CDR2 reads FQNNGV. CDR3 sequence (DNA): TGTGCCAGCAGCGCCGGGACAGGCCCCTACGAGCAGTACTTC. It encodes CASSAGTGPYEQYF. The complete variable domain, with remaining parts taken from reference TRBV11-2 and TRBJ2-7, reads EAGVAQSPRYKIIEKRQSVAFWCNPISGHATLYWYQQILGQGPKLLIQFQNNGVVDDSQLPKDRFSAERLKGVDSTLKIQPAKLEDSAVYLCASSAGTGPYEQYFGPGTRLTVT.

The genes are TRBV19 and TRBJ2-1; 14 positions match TRBD2. Germline V gives CDR1 LNHDA, CDR2 SQIVND (reference sequence). Germline trimming cut 5 bases from V and 4 bases from J; bases unmatched to any gene: 7. The CDR3 runs to 17 residues. In DNA, the CDR3 is TGTGCCAGTAGTCCTTCCGGACTAGCGGGAGGATACAATGAGCAGTTCTTC. Translated: CASSPSGLAGGYNEQFF.

The CDR3 DNA is TGCGCCAGCAGGGAGCAGCCAAACACTGAAGCTTTCTTT. It encodes CASREQPNTEAFF. The chain is built from TRBV5-1 and TRBJ1-1, with D unresolved. With 5 bases removed from V and 2 bases from J, the gap between germline ends came to 10 bases. CDR3 length equals 13 residues. CDR1 is SGHRS, CDR2 YFSETQ, per germline.

The chain uses TRBV5-5 and TRBJ1-4; D perhaps matches TRBD1 (6 bases). The CDR3 covers 16 residues. Germline assignment: CDR1 SGHKS and CDR2 YYEKEE (reference sequence). Trimming cost V 4 bases and J 7 bases, with 20 bases left between them. The CDR3 is CASSLEGGLRGEKLFF. CDR3 coding DNA: TGTGCCAGCAGCCTTGAGGGGGGGCTGAGAGGTGAAAAACTGTTTTTT.

This clone was counted once. CDR3 sequence: CASSPWRRGDTGELFF. The CDR3 bases are TGTGCCAGCTCACCGTGGAGAAGGGGTGACACCGGGGAGCTGTTTTTT. This chain links TRBV18 with TRBJ2-2; TRBD1 is a possible D gene (5 bases). Germline-derived CDR1 and CDR2 are KGHSH and LQKENI. The CDR3 length is 16 residues. V lost 3 bases, J lost 3 bases, and 14 bases lay in between.

This chain joins TRBV18 and TRBJ2-7, with a possible D match to TRBD1 (6 bases). Germline CDR1 is KGHSH and CDR2 is LQKENI. The CDR3 spans 14 residues. With 3 bases removed from V and 3 bases from J, the gap between germline ends came to 12 bases. As DNA, the CDR3 is TGTGCCAGCTCACCGGTAGGGGGTAACTACGAGCAGTACTTC. It is translated as CASSPVGGNYEQYF.

V gene TRBV27 combines with J gene TRBJ2-3; TRBD2 might be the D (6 bases). CDR3 length: 14 amino acids. Trimming cost V 5 bases and J 2 bases, with 11 bases left between them. Germline values: CDR1 MNHEY, CDR2 SMNVEV (reference sequence). In DNA form, the CDR3 reads TGTGCCAGCAGTCCGGACTATCACACAGATACGCAGTATTTT. Protein product: CASSPDYHTDTQYF.

V is TRBV19 and J is TRBJ1-4, with D uncertain. The CDR3 spans 15 residues. Germline V lookup: CDR1 LNHDA, CDR2 SQIVND (reference sequence). The ends were cut back, 7 bases at V and 0 bases at J, with 12 bases in the middle. CDR3 sequence (DNA): TGTGCCAGTACGGCCCAGGAACCAACTAATGAAAAACTGTTTTTT. Translating gives CASTAQEPTNEKLFF. The whole variable domain, filled in from reference TRBV19 and TRBJ1-4, reads DGGITQSPKYLFRKEGQNVTLSCEQNLNHDAMYWYRQDPGQGLRLIYYSQIVNDFQKGDIAEGYSVSREKKESFPLTVTSAQKNPTAFYLCASTAQEPTNEKLFFGSGTQLSVL.

The chain joins TRBV11-2 to TRBJ1-1, with 9 bases aligning to TRBD1. Unmatched junction bases numbered 4, after V lost 5 bases and J lost 3 bases. Germline lookup yields CDR1 SGHAT and CDR2 FQNNGV. The CDR3 loop spans 14 amino acids. The CDR3 DNA reads TGTGCCAGCAGCGCCGGGACAGGGCACACTGAAGCTTTCTTT. Translated: CASSAGTGHTEAFF.

Turning to this clone: Additional DNA sequences in this sample encode the identical CDR3. The gene calls are TRBV5-1 and TRBJ2-2; possibly TRBD2 for D (6 bases). This CDR3 spans 15 amino acids. The V and J ends lost 4 bases and 0 bases respectively, with 10 bases between them. The V gene's germline CDR1 is SGHRS and CDR2 YFSETQ. The CDR3 sequence is CASSPRTTNTGELFF. CDR3 bases: TGCGCCAGCAGCCCCCGGACTACGAACACCGGGGAGCTGTTTTTT.

This sequence joins TRBV7-3 and TRBJ1-1; D is unresolved. This CDR3 spans 13 amino acids. From germline, CDR1 is SGHTA and CDR2 FQGTGA. With 0 bases removed from V and 1 base from J, the gap between germline ends came to 3 bases. Here the CDR3 DNA reads TGTGCCAGCAGCTTAACAAAGAACACTGAAGCTTTCTTT. Encoded protein: CASSLTKNTEAFF.

The chain uses TRBV28 and TRBJ1-2; TRBD1 might be the D (5 bases). V was shortened by 2 bases and J by 8 bases, with 15 bases between the two germline ends. CDR3 length: 14 residues. Germline assignment: CDR1 MDHEN and CDR2 SYDVKM. The CDR3 sequence is CASSLKVQGLGYTF. CDR3 sequence (DNA): TGTGCCAGCAGTTTAAAAGTCCAGGGCTTAGGCTACACCTTC.